A single sample gave rise to the 16 T cell receptor beta chains below, sequenced in a study of Graves' ophthalmopathy and Graves' hyperthyroidism. The authors amplified TCR beta CDR3 regions from RNA transcripts. In the first round, RT-PCR was carried out with HTBI primers, and a multiplex PCR formed the second round. One entry per CDR3 protein results from TCRdb running MiXCR on the multiplex PCR reads. The table records about 16,000 distinct CDR3 sequences, 46% of them present only once. Material: peripheral blood. These receptors were obtained from a woman aged 40 to 50 with stable Graves' hyperthyroidism.

The V and J genes are TRBV6-1 and TRBJ2-7; D is possibly TRBD2 (6 bases). Deletions cut 8 bases from V and 0 bases from J, with 8 bases between. Germline V lookup: CDR1 MNHNS, CDR2 SASEGT. The CDR3 loop spans 12 amino acids. CDR3 region: CASGGNSYEQYF. CDR3 DNA sequence: TGTGCCAGCGGGGGGAACTCCTACGAGCAGTACTTC.

This clonotype has a single count. This sequence joins TRBV28 and TRBJ2-7, with no clear D. Trimming removed 7 bases from V and 7 bases from J, with 11 bases in between. Per the germline V gene, CDR1 is MDHEN and CDR2 is SYDVKM. The CDR3 sequence is 11 residues long. CDR3 in amino acids: CASTGGLEQYF. The CDR3 DNA follows: TGTGCCAGCACGGGTGGTTTGGAGCAGTACTTC.

Remarks on this clonotype: No conserved phenylalanine or tryptophan ends this CDR3, so it is likely a read error. This chain uses TRBV20-1 with TRBJ2-2, with D uncertain. In germline, CDR1 is DFQATT, CDR2 SNEGSKA (reference sequence). The CDR3 totals 15 residues. V was pared by 0 bases and J by 4 bases, with 12 bases between. CDR3: CSARDGELITGELFS. As DNA, the CDR3 is TGCAGTGCTAGAGATGGGGAACTCATCACCGGGGAGCTGTTTTCT.

This clonotype was recorded at least ten times. The chain has TRBV7-2 and TRBJ2-5; TRBD1 matches 7 bases. Germline CDR1 reads SGHTA; CDR2 reads FQGNSA. This CDR3 is 15 amino acids long. With 5 bases clipped from V and 5 bases from J, the junction kept 11 bases outside the gene matches. The CDR3 is CASSPSRGKGETQYF. CDR3 in DNA: TGTGCCAGCAGCCCCTCCAGGGGGAAGGGGGAGACCCAGTACTTC.

About this clonotype: Mismatch with germline at one junction end may stem from a read error. The chain uses TRBV24-1 and TRBJ1-1, with D maybe TRBD1 (6 bases). The germline V gene encodes CDR1 KGHDR and CDR2 SFDVKD. The CDR3 sequence is 13 residues long. The DNA of the CDR3 is TGTACCACCAGCGCACAGGGTAACACTAAAGCTTTCTTT. The encoded protein is CTTSAQGNTKAFF.

This clonotype came up many times. The chain carries TRBV7-2 and TRBJ1-2, with a tentative D call TRBD1 (5 bases). CDR3 length: 16 residues. From germline, CDR1 is SGHTA and CDR2 FQGNSA. Trimming pared 1 base from V and 8 bases from J, leaving 20 bases between. The CDR3 nucleotides read TGTGCCAGCAGCTTAGTCGGGGTACGGGGGAGGAACGGCTACACCTTC. Residues: CASSLVGVRGRNGYTF.

This clonotype was seen repeatedly, ten times or more. The rearrangement uses TRBV20-1 and TRBJ2-2; D call uncertain. V was trimmed by 0 bases and J by 8 bases, leaving 10 bases between them. The CDR3 has 13 amino acids. CDR1 is DFQATT, CDR2 SNEGSKA, per germline (reference sequence). CDR3 bases: TGCAGTGCTAGAGATCAATCGGTGGGGGAGCTGTTTTTT. Its protein is CSARDQSVGELFF.

This clonotype has more than one count but fewer than ten. V is TRBV28 and J is TRBJ2-2; 7 bases map to TRBD2. V was pared by 10 bases and J by 1 base, with 3 bases of the junction left unmatched. Per germline, CDR1 MDHEN and CDR2 SYDVKM. The CDR3 length is 13 residues. The chain's CDR3 is CATASGNTGELFF. CDR3 in DNA: TGTGCCACGGCTAGCGGGAACACCGGGGAGCTGTTTTTT.

J is TRBJ2-7 and V is TRBV7-3; D might be TRBD2 (5 bases). Germline CDR1 reads SGHTA; CDR2 reads FQGTGA. This CDR3 is 15 amino acids long. V was cut by 5 bases and J by 2 bases, with 16 bases left in between. The CDR3 nucleotides read TGTGCCAGCAGCCAAGCAGGCGGGCAGACCTACGAGCAGTACTTC. Protein sequence: CASSQAGGQTYEQYF.

The V gene is TRBV19, the J gene TRBJ2-5; D is perhaps TRBD1 (5 bases). Germline loops: CDR1 LNHDA, CDR2 SQIVND (reference sequence). Trimming took off 6 bases at V and 2 bases at J, with 19 bases between the two ends. The CDR3 spans 16 residues. CDR3 in DNA: TGTGCCAGTAGAGTAGGGGCAGGCGGTATTCAAGAGACCCAGTACTTC. This translates into CASRVGAGGIQETQYF.

By frequency in the sample, this clonotype is medium-sized. The V gene is TRBV7-8, the J gene TRBJ1-1; D gene uncertain. Deletions cut 7 bases from V and 2 bases from J, with 5 bases between. The CDR3 extends over 11 amino acids. From germline, CDR1 is SGHVS and CDR2 FQNEAQ. CDR3 amino acids: CASKDNTEAFF. CDR3 in DNA: TGTGCCAGCAAGGACAACACTGAAGCTTTCTTT.

The V call is TRBV2, the J call TRBJ2-1; tentatively, D is TRBD1 or TRBD2 (7 bases each). The germline V gene has CDR1 SNHLY and CDR2 FYNNEI. Trimming removed 7 bases at V and 3 bases at J, with 19 bases between. The CDR3 extends over 16 amino acids. The CDR3 DNA is TGTGCCAGCATGCAGCGGGACAGATTGGGCTACAATGAGCAGTTCTTC. This codes for CASMQRDRLGYNEQFF.

The chain combines TRBV2 with TRBJ2-7; 9 nucleotides line up with TRBD2. The CDR3 runs 14 residues. Per the germline V gene, CDR1 is SNHLY and CDR2 is FYNNEI. V dropped 6 bases and J dropped 3; count of bases not matched to a gene: 6. The CDR3 DNA follows: TGTGCCAGCAGCAAAGCGGGAGGATACTACGAGCAGTACTTC. This codes for CASSKAGGYYEQYF.

The chain joins TRBV19 to TRBJ2-1; TRBD1 or TRBD2 may be the D gene (5 bases each). Between the trimmed V and J ends, which lost 7 bases and 5 bases, there was a span of 18 bases. This CDR3 is 15 amino acids long. In germline, CDR1 is LNHDA, CDR2 SQIVND (reference sequence). In nucleotides, the CDR3 is TGTGCCAGTACCCCGGGGCCCACGGCGAACAATGAGCAGTTCTTC. Residues: CASTPGPTANNEQFF.

Concerning this clonotype itself: Given the absence of the conserved phenylalanine or tryptophan at the CDR3 end, a read error is likely. The genes are TRBV20-1 and TRBJ2-7, with TRBD2 identical over 10 bases. V was clipped by 4 bases and J by 9 bases; unmatched bases: 15. The CDR3 has 15 residues. Per the germline V gene, CDR1 is DFQATT and CDR2 is SNEGSKA (reference sequence). The CDR3 loop is CSAIPAGGSFDGQYL. The CDR3 nucleotides are TGCAGTGCTATCCCAGCGGGGGGGAGTTTCGACGGGCAGTACCTC.

The CDR3 region is CASSPFQGSNEKLFF. CDR3 DNA: TGTGCCAGCAGCCCCTTTCAGGGGTCGAATGAAAAACTGTTTTTT. The rearrangement uses TRBV7-9 and TRBJ1-4, with D possibly TRBD1 on 6 matching bases. Germline lookup yields CDR1 SEHNR and CDR2 FQNEAQ (reference sequence). V shed 5 bases and J shed 5 bases, with 15 bases lying between them. The length of the CDR3 is 15 residues.